This T cell receptor beta chain appears in the sequencing data of a study of STAT5B mutations in CD4+ large granular lymphocyte leukemia. General study results and limits: 8/27 top patient clones versus 2/35 control clones were TRBV06-family.

The CDR3 runs 17 residues. Germline CDR1 reads GTSNPN; CDR2 reads SVGIG (reference sequence). V dropped 4 bases and J dropped 4 bases, with 25 bases sitting between them. The assay was run at survey level. Only in-frame clones appear in the TCRdb table, and some are missing; sequencing was by immunoSEQ multiplex PCR. The sample lists some 45,000 clones, 80% to 90% occurring once. As for this clone: Its specificity is not known.

The chain uses TRBV30 and TRBJ1-2, with unresolved D. The sample comprised CD4+ T cells from blood buffy coats. The receptor was derived from a human donor in good health. The CDR3, as DNA: TGTGCCTGGACGCGCTCGAAGGCAGCCAGCAGTTCCTATGGCTACACCTTC. This codes for CAWTRSKAASSSYGYTF.